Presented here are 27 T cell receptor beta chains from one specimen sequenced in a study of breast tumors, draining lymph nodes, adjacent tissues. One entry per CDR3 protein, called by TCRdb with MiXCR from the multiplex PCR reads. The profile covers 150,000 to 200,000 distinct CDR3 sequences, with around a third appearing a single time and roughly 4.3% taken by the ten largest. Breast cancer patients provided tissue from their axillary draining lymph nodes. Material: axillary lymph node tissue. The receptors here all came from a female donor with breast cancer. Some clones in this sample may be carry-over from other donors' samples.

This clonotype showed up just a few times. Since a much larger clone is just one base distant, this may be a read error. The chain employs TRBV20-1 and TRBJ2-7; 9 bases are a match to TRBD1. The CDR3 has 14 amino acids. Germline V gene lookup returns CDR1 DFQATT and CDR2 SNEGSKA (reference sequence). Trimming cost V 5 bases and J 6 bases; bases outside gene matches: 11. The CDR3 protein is CSAVTGGRRTEQYF. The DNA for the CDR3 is TGCAGTGCTGTAACAGGGGGCAGGAGGACCGAGCAGTACTTC.

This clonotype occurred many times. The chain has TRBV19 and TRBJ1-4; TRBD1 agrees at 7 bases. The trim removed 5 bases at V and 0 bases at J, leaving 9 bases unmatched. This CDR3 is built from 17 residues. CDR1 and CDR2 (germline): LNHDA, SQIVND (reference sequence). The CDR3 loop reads CASSLRTGLATNEKLFF. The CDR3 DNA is TGTGCCAGTAGTTTAAGGACAGGCCTTGCAACTAATGAAAAACTGTTTTTT. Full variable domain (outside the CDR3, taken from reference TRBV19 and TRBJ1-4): DGGITQSPKYLFRKEGQNVTLSCEQNLNHDAMYWYRQDPGQGLRLIYYSQIVNDFQKGDIAEGYSVSREKKESFPLTVTSAQKNPTAFYLCASSLRTGLATNEKLFFGSGTQLSVL.

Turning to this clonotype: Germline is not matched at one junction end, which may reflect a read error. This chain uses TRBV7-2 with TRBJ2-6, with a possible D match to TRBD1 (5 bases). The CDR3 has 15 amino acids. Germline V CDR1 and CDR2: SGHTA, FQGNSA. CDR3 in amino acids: CASSFRNSGASVLPF. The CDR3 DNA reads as TGTGCCAGCAGCTTTAGGAACTCTGGGGCCAGCGTCCTGCCTTTC. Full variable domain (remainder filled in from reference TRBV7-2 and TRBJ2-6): GAGVSQSPSNKVTEKGKDVELRCDPISGHTALYWYRQSLGQGLEFLIYFQGNSAPDKSGLPSDRFSAERTGGSVSTLTIQRTQQEDSAVYLCASSFRNSGASVLPFGAGSRLTVL.

The CDR3 reads CASSAGRTFYEQYF. The CDR3 DNA follows: TGTGCCAGCAGTGCCGGGAGGACCTTCTACGAGCAGTACTTC. The chain links TRBV2 to TRBJ2-7, with TRBD2 matching over 7 bases. The V and J ends lost 4 bases and 3 bases, in that order; junction bases with no gene match: 6. The CDR3 is 14 residues long. Germline-derived CDR1 and CDR2 are SNHLY and FYNNEI.

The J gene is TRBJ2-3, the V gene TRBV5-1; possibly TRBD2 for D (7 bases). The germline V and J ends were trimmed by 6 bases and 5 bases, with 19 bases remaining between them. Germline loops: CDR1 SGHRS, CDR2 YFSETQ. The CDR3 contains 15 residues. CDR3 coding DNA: TGCGCCAGCACCACGGGGGCAGGGGAGGGAGATACGCAGTATTTT. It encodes CASTTGAGEGDTQYF.

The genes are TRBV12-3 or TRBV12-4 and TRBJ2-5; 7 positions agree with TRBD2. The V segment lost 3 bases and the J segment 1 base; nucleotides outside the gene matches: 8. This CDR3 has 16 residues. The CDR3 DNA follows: TGTGCCAGCAGTTTCCCGTTCTCGGGGGGCCAAGAGACCCAGTACTTC. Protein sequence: CASSFPFSGGQETQYF.

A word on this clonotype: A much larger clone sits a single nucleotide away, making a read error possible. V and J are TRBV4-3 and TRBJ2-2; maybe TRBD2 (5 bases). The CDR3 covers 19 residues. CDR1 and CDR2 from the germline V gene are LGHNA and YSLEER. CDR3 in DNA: TGCGCCAGCAGCCAAGCGAAGGCTGCTAGCTTCCCCTCCACCAGGGAGCTGTTTTTT. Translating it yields CASSQAKAASFPSTRELFF.

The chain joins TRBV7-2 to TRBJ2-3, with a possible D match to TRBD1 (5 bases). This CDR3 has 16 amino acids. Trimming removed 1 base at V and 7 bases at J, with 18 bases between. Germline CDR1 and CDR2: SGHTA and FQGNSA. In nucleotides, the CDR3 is TGTGCCAGCAGCTTAGGGCTTGCGCAGGGCACCCATACGCAGTATTTT. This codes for CASSLGLAQGTHTQYF.

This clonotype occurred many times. The CDR3 protein is CASSLKPREETQYF. CDR3 nucleotides: TGTGCCAGCAGCTTGAAGCCGAGAGAAGAGACCCAGTACTTC. This sequence joins TRBV5-5 and TRBJ2-5; D is unresolved. CDR3 length: 14 residues. Germline V gene sequence: CDR1 SGHKS, CDR2 YYEKEE (reference sequence). With 1 base removed from V and 3 bases from J, the gap between germline ends came to 10 bases.

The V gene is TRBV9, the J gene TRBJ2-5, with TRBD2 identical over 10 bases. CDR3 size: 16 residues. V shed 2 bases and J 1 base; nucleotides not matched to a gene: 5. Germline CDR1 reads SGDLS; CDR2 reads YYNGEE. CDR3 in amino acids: CASSVGGLAIQETQYF. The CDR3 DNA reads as TGTGCCAGCAGCGTCGGGGGACTAGCGATCCAAGAGACCCAGTACTTC. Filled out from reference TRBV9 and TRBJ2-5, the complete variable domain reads DSGVTQTPKHLITATGQRVTLRCSPRSGDLSVYWYQQSLDQGLQFLIQYYNGEERAKGNILERFSAQQFPDLHSELNLSSLELGDSALYFCASSVGGLAIQETQYFGPGTRLLVL.

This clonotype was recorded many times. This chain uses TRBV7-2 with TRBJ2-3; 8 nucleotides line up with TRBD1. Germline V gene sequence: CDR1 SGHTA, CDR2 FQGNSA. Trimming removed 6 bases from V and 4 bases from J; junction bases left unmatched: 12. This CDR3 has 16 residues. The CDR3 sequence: CASSPRPGGLADTQYF. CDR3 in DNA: TGTGCCAGCAGTCCAAGGCCAGGGGGCCTTGCAGATACGCAGTATTTT.

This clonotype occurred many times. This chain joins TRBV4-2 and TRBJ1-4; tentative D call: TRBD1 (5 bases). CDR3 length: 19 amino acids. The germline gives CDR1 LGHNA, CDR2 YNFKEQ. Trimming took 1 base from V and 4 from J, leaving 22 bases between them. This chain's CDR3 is CASSQGPPGQRGFNEKLFF. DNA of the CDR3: TGTGCCAGCAGCCAAGGACCCCCGGGGCAGAGGGGATTTAATGAAAAACTGTTTTTT.

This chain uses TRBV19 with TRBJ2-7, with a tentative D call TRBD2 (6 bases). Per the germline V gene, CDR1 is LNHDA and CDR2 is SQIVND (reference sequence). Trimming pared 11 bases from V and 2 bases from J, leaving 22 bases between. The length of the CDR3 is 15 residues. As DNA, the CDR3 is TGTGCCCCCCCCAGGCCCCAGACGGGGGCCTACGAGCAGTACTTC. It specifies CAPPRPQTGAYEQYF.

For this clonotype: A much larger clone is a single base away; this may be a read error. The chain's CDR3 is CAWSDGSFSYNEQFF. CDR3 DNA: TGTGCCTGGAGTGACGGCTCCTTCTCCTACAATGAGCAGTTCTTC. The chain joins TRBV30 to TRBJ2-1; D is uncertain. CDR1 is GTSNPN and CDR2 is SVGIG in the germline V gene (reference sequence). The germline V and J ends were trimmed by 1 base and 0 bases, with 10 bases remaining between them. The CDR3 is 15 residues long. Complete variable domain (other parts from reference TRBV30 and TRBJ2-1): SQTIHQWPATLVQPVGSPLSLECTVEGTSNPNLYWYRQAAGRGLQLLFYSVGIGQISSEVPQNLSASRPQDRQFILSSKKLLLSDSGFYLCAWSDGSFSYNEQFFGPGTRLTVL.

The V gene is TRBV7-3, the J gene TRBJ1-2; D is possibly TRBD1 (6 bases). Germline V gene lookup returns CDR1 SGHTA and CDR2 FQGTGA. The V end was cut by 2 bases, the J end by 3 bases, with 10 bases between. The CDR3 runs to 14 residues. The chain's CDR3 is CASSLAGAHYGYTF. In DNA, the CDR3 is TGTGCCAGCAGCTTAGCGGGGGCCCACTATGGCTACACCTTC.

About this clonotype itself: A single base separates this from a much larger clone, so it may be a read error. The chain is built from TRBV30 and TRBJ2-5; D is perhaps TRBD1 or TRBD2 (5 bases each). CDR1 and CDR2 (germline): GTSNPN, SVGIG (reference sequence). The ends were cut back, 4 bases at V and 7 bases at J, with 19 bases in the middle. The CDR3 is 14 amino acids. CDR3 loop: CAWNPGRLPRTQYF. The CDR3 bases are TGTGCCTGGAATCCGGGACGCCTCCCAAGGACCCAGTACTTC.

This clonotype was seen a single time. Written as DNA, the CDR3 is TGTGCCAGCAGCCAAGATCTCAGGGCGGGACTAGCGGGAGTGGACCCCACAGATACGCAGTATTTT. It yields the protein CASSQDLRAGLAGVDPTDTQYF. V and J are TRBV4-2 and TRBJ2-3; 14 positions match TRBD2. Germline loops: CDR1 LGHNA, CDR2 YNFKEQ. Trimming removed 0 bases from V and 2 bases from J; junction bases left unmatched: 16. The CDR3 totals 22 residues.

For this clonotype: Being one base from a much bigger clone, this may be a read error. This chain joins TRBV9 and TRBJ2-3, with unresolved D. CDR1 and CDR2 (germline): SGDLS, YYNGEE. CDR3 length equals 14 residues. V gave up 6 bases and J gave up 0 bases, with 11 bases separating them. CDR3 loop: CASTLRLSTDTQYF. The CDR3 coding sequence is TGTGCCAGCACCCTACGCCTCAGCACAGATACGCAGTATTTT. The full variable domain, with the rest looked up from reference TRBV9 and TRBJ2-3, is DSGVTQTPKHLITATGQRVTLRCSPRSGDLSVYWYQQSLDQGLQFLIQYYNGEERAKGNILERFSAQQFPDLHSELNLSSLELGDSALYFCASTLRLSTDTQYFGPGTRLTVL.

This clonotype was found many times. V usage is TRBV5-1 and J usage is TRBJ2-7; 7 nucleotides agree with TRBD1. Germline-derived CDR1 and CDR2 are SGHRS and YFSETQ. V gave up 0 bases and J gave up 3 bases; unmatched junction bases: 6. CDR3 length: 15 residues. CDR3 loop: CASSLATGADYEQYF. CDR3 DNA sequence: TGCGCCAGCAGCTTGGCAACAGGGGCTGACTACGAGCAGTACTTC.

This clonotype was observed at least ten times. The CDR3 DNA reads TGTGCCAGCAGTTACAGAGGAAGCTCCTATAATTCACCCCTCCACTTT. This translates into CASSYRGSSYNSPLHF. J is TRBJ1-6 and V is TRBV6-6; D is unclear. From germline, CDR1 is MNHNY and CDR2 SVGAGI (reference sequence). Deletions cut 2 bases from V and 0 bases from J, with 8 bases between. This CDR3 spans 16 amino acids.

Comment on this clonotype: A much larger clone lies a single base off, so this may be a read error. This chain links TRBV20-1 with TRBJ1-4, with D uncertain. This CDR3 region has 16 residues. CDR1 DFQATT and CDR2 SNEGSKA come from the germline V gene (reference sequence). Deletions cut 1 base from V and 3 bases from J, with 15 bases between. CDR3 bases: TGCAGTGCTAGAGCGTCTAATGGTAGAGCTAATGAAAAACTGTTTTTT. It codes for CSARASNGRANEKLFF.

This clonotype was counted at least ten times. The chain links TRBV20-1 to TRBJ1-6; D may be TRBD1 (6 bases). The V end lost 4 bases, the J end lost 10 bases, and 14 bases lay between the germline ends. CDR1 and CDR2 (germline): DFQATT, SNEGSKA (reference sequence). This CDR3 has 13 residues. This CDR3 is CSANRERGSPLHF. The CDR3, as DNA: TGCAGTGCTAACAGGGAAAGGGGCTCACCCCTCCACTTT.

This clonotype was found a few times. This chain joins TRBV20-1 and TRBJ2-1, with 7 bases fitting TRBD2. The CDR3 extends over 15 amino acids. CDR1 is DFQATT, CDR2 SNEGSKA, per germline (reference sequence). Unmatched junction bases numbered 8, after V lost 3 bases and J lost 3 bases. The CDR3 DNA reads TGCAGTGCTAGTACGGTGAGCGGGGTCTACAATGAGCAGTTCTTC. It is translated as CSASTVSGVYNEQFF.

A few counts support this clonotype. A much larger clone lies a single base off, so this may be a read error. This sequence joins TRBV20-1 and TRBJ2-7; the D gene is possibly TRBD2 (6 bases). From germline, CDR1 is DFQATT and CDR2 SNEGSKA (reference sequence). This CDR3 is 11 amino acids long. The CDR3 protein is CSAQGLYEQSF. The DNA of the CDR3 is TGCAGTGCTCAGGGACTTTACGAGCAGTCCTTC.

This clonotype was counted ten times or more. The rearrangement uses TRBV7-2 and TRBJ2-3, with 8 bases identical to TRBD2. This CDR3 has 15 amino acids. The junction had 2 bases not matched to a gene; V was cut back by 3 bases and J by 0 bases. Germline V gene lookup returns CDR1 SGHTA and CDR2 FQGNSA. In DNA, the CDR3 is TGTGCCAGCAGCTTTAGCGGGACTAGCACAGATACGCAGTATTTT. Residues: CASSFSGTSTDTQYF.

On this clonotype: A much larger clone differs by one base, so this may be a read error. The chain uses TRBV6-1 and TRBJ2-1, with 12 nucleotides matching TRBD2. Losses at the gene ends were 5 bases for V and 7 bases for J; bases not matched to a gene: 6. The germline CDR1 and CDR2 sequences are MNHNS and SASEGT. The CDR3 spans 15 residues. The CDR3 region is CASSHPSGRGNEQFF. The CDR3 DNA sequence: TGTGCCAGCAGTCATCCTAGCGGGAGGGGGAATGAGCAGTTCTTC.

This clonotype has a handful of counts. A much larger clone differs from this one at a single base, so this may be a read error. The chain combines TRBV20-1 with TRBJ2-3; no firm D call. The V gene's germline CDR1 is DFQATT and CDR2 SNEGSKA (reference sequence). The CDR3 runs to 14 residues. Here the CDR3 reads CSARASKPTATQYF. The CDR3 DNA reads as TGCAGTGCTAGAGCGTCTAAGCCCACAGCTACGCAGTATTTT.